These T cell receptor beta chains were read from a single sample in a study of radiotherapy plus CTLA-4 blockade in lung cancer. This table comes from immunoSEQ multiplex PCR, and its TCRdb copy is limited to in-frame clones, with some not included. This sample has about 50,000 clones, with roughly 76% found just once. The source material was peripheral blood, sampled from a patient treated with radiotherapy plus ipilimumab. The receptors stem from a human donor with non-small cell lung cancer who had a complete response to radiotherapy plus ipilimumab. Each CDR3 is given with its conserved first and last residue. Each record gives: D gene, V gene, clone size, J gene, CDR3 protein, CDR3 DNA. The D gene is left open where the match is weak. Only some rows state a clone size, as once, few, many or a class for expanded clones.

d_call: NA; v_call: TRBV28; clone_size: few; j_call: TRBJ1-3; cdr3_aa: CASSLSGLITGNTIYF; cdr3_nt: TGTGCCAGCAGTTTATCAGGGCTTATTACTGGAAACACCATATATTTT
d_call: NA; v_call: TRBV28; clone_size: NA; j_call: TRBJ1-5; cdr3_aa: CASTGWGSNQPQHF; cdr3_nt: TGTGCCAGCACCGGGTGGGGCAGCAATCAGCCCCAGCATTTT
d_call: TRBD2; v_call: TRBV7-9; clone_size: NA; j_call: TRBJ2-7; cdr3_aa: CASSLEGLAGDISEQYF; cdr3_nt: TGTGCCAGCAGCTTAGAGGGACTAGCGGGAGACATCTCCGAGCAGTACTTC
d_call: NA; v_call: TRBV30; clone_size: once; j_call: TRBJ2-2; cdr3_aa: CAWSLKFSGTPNTGELFF; cdr3_nt: TGTGCCTGGAGTCTAAAATTTTCCGGGACACCTAACACCGGGGAGCTGTTTTTT
d_call: TRBD1; v_call: TRBV7-9; clone_size: NA; j_call: TRBJ2-5; cdr3_aa: CASSLGDRGHRETQYF; cdr3_nt: TGTGCCAGCAGCTTAGGGGACAGGGGGCACCGAGAGACCCAGTACTTC
d_call: NA; v_call: TRBV10-1; clone_size: NA; j_call: TRBJ1-3; cdr3_aa: CASSPSVGNTIYF; cdr3_nt: TGCGCCAGCAGTCCTAGTGTGGGAAACACCATATATTTT
d_call: NA; v_call: TRBV10-1; clone_size: NA; j_call: TRBJ1-6; cdr3_aa: CASSAGSNSPLHF; cdr3_nt: TGCGCCAGCAGTGCGGGGAGTAATTCACCCCTCCACTTT
d_call: TRBD1; v_call: TRBV18; clone_size: NA; j_call: TRBJ1-6; cdr3_aa: CASSPGRQGINSPLHF; cdr3_nt: TGTGCCAGCTCACCGGGAAGACAGGGGATTAATTCACCCCTCCACTTT
d_call: TRBD2; v_call: TRBV6-5; clone_size: NA; j_call: TRBJ2-5; cdr3_aa: CASSYTGLAGGETQYF; cdr3_nt: TGTGCCAGCAGTTACACGGGACTAGCGGGAGGGGAGACCCAGTACTTC
d_call: NA; v_call: TRBV2; clone_size: NA; j_call: TRBJ2-2; cdr3_aa: CASSTSPAGTGELFF; cdr3_nt: TGTGCCAGCAGTACCTCCCCGGCGGGCACCGGGGAGCTGTTTTTT
d_call: NA; v_call: TRBV19; clone_size: few; j_call: TRBJ2-7; cdr3_aa: CASSIVSGGTYEQYF; cdr3_nt: TGTGCCAGTAGTATAGTGTCAGGGGGGACCTACGAGCAGTACTTC
d_call: TRBD2; v_call: TRBV30; clone_size: NA; j_call: TRBJ2-2; cdr3_aa: CARGTSVLGGELFF; cdr3_nt: TGTGCCAGGGGAACTAGCGTCCTCGGCGGGGAGCTGTTTTTT
d_call: NA; v_call: TRBV7-9; clone_size: NA; j_call: TRBJ1-4; cdr3_aa: CASSLAADEKLFF; cdr3_nt: TGTGCCAGCAGCTTAGCGGCGGATGAAAAACTGTTTTTT
d_call: NA; v_call: TRBV30; clone_size: NA; j_call: TRBJ1-3; cdr3_aa: CAWSLRQGGPGNTIYF; cdr3_nt: TGTGCCTGGAGTCTCCGTCAGGGTGGGCCTGGAAACACCATATATTTT
d_call: TRBD2; v_call: TRBV4-1; clone_size: NA; j_call: TRBJ2-1; cdr3_aa: CASSQDWLAAFNNEQFF; cdr3_nt: TGCGCCAGCAGCCAAGATTGGCTAGCGGCTTTTAACAATGAGCAGTTCTTC
d_call: NA; v_call: TRBV19; clone_size: few; j_call: TRBJ2-3; cdr3_aa: CASSIAGSDTQYF; cdr3_nt: TGTGCCAGTAGTATAGCGGGGTCCGATACGCAGTATTTT
d_call: NA; v_call: TRBV7-6; clone_size: NA; j_call: TRBJ2-7; cdr3_aa: CASSSGRYEQYF; cdr3_nt: TGTGCCAGCAGCTCTGGCCGCTACGAGCAGTACTTC
d_call: TRBD2; v_call: TRBV11-2; clone_size: few; j_call: TRBJ2-1; cdr3_aa: CASSLGGLAGNEQFF; cdr3_nt: TGTGCCAGCAGCTTAGGGGGACTAGCGGGGAATGAGCAGTTCTTC
d_call: TRBD2; v_call: TRBV6-4; clone_size: NA; j_call: TRBJ2-1; cdr3_aa: CASSALAGGYNEQFF; cdr3_nt: TGTGCCAGCAGTGCTCTAGCGGGAGGGTACAATGAGCAGTTCTTC
d_call: NA; v_call: TRBV2; clone_size: NA; j_call: TRBJ1-1; cdr3_aa: CASRRHATEAFF; cdr3_nt: TGTGCCAGCAGACGACATGCCACTGAAGCTTTCTTT
d_call: NA; v_call: TRBV5-1; clone_size: NA; j_call: TRBJ2-3; cdr3_aa: CASSLGRNTDTQYF; cdr3_nt: TGCGCCAGCAGCTTGGGGCGGAACACAGATACGCAGTATTTT
d_call: TRBD1; v_call: TRBV6-6; clone_size: few; j_call: TRBJ1-5; cdr3_aa: CASSTRQGANQPQHF; cdr3_nt: TGTGCCAGCAGTACCAGACAGGGGGCTAATCAGCCCCAGCATTTT
d_call: TRBD2; v_call: TRBV5-1; clone_size: NA; j_call: TRBJ2-3; cdr3_aa: CASSLRSGSLMDTQYF; cdr3_nt: TGCGCCAGCAGCTTAAGGAGCGGGAGTCTAATGGATACGCAGTATTTT